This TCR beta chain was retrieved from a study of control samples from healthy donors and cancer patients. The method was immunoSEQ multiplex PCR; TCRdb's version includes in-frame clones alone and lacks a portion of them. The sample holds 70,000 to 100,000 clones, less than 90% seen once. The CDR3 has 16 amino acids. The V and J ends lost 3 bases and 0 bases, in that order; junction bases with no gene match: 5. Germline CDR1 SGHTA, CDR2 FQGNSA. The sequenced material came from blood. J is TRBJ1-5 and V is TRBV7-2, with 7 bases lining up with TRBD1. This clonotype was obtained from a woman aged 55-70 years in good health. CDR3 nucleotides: TGTGCCAGCAGCTTCGGGACAGTCAATAGCAATCAGCCCCAGCATTTT. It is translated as CASSFGTVNSNQPQHF. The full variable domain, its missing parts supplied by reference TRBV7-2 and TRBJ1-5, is GAGVSQSPSNKVTEKGKDVELRCDPISGHTALYWYRQSLGQGLEFLIYFQGNSAPDKSGLPSDRFSAERTGGSVSTLTIQRTQQEDSAVYLCASSFGTVNSNQPQHFGDGTRLSIL.